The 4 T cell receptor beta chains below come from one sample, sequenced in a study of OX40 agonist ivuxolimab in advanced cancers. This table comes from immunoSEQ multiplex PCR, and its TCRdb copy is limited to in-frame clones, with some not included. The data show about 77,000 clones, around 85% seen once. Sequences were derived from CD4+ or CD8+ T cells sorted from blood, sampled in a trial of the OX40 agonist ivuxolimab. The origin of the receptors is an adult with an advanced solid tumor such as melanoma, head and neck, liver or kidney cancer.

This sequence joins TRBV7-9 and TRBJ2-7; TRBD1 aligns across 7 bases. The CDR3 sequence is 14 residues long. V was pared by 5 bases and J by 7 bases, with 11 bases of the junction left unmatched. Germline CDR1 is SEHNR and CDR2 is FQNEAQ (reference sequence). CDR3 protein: CASSKGQQREEQYF. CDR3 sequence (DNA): TGTGCCAGCAGCAAGGGACAGCAACGAGAGGAGCAGTACTTC. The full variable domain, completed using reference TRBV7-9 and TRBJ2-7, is DTGVSQNPRHKITKRGQNVTFRCDPISEHNRLYWYRQTLGQGPEFLTYFQNEAQLEKSRLLSDRFSAERPKGSFSTLEIQRTEQGDSAMYLCASSKGQQREEQYFGPGTRLTVT.

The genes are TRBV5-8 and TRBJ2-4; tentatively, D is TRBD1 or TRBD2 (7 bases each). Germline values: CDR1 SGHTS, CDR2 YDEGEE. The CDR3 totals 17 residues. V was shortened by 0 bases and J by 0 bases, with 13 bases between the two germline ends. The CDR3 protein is CASSLEGRGLAKNIQYF. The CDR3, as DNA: TGTGCCAGCAGCTTGGAAGGGAGGGGGCTAGCCAAAAACATTCAGTACTTC.

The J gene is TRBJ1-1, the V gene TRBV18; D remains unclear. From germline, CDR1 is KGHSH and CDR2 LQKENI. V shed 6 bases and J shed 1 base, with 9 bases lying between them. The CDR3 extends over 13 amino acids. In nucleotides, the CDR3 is TGTGCCAGCTCCCCGGACCAGAACACTGAAGCTTTCTTT. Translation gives CASSPDQNTEAFF.

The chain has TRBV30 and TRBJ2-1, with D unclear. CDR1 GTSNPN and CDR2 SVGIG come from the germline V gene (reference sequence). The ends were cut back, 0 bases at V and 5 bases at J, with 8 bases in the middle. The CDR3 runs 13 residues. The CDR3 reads CAWSVRAHNEQFF. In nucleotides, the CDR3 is TGTGCCTGGAGTGTTCGAGCACACAATGAGCAGTTCTTC. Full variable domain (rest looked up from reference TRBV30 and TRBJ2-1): SQTIHQWPATLVQPVGSPLSLECTVEGTSNPNLYWYRQAAGRGLQLLFYSVGIGQISSEVPQNLSASRPQDRQFILSSKKLLLSDSGFYLCAWSVRAHNEQFFGPGTRLTVL.